This is a list of T cell receptor beta chains from one sample in a study of B cell selection in AIRE deficiency. The method was immunoSEQ multiplex PCR; TCRdb's version includes in-frame clones alone and lacks a portion of them. The repertoire holds more than 25,000 clones, nearly 97% seen once, with 0.2% to 0.3% in the top ten. The sequenced material came from CD4+CD127+ conventional T cells sorted from PBMCs. The receptors stem from a human donor in good health. CDR3s include the opening cysteine and the closing phenylalanine or tryptophan. The D gene is left open where the match is weak. Some rows have no size entry. The others give once, few or many, or a class for an expanded clone.

v_call,clone_size,d_call,j_call,cdr3_nt,cdr3_aa
TRBV6-1,NA,NA,TRBJ1-1,TGTGCCAGCAGTGAGACCTACACTGAAGCTTTCTTT,CASSETYTEAFF
TRBV6-1,once,TRBD1,TRBJ2-5,TGTGCCAGCAGTGAGGGGGACAGACAGGAGACCCAGTACTTC,CASSEGDRQETQYF
TRBV7-9,NA,NA,TRBJ1-1,TGTGCCAGCAGCTTAGCCCACCGTACTGAAGCTTTCTTT,CASSLAHRTEAFF
TRBV11-2,NA,TRBD2,TRBJ2-3,TGTGCCAGCAGCTCTCAGCGGGAAGATACGCAGTATTTT,CASSSQREDTQYF
TRBV2,NA,NA,TRBJ1-1,TGTGCCAGCAGTTCATATACGGGGACTGAAGCTTTCTTT,CASSSYTGTEAFF
TRBV10-3,NA,NA,TRBJ2-2,TGTGCCATCAGTGGGCTCGACACCGGGGAGCTGTTTTTT,CAISGLDTGELFF
TRBV14,few,TRBD2,TRBJ2-1,TGTGCCAGCAGCCAAGCCGGACTAGCGGGAGGTGAGCAGTTCTTC,CASSQAGLAGGEQFF
TRBV18,NA,NA,TRBJ2-2,TGTGCCAGCTCACCTTTCTGGACTGGGAACACCGGGGAGCTGTTTTTT,CASSPFWTGNTGELFF
TRBV9,NA,NA,TRBJ1-1,TGTGCCAGCAGCGCGGGACGCGAGAACACTGAAGCTTTCTTT,CASSAGRENTEAFF
TRBV6-6,NA,NA,TRBJ1-2,TGTGCCAGCAGCAAGAGACAGGTAGCTAACTATGGCTACACCTTC,CASSKRQVANYGYTF